These T cell receptor beta chains were read from a single sample in a study of T cell changes during pregnancy in multiple sclerosis. Produced via immunoSEQ multiplex PCR; TCRdb's table is partial and in-frame only. The profile shows approximately 70,000 clones, approximately 92% of them singletons. The sequences come from peripheral blood, collected in the third trimester of pregnancy. These receptors were taken from a female donor with multiple sclerosis, enrolled in a pregnancy study. The CDR3 runs from the conserved cysteine through the conserved F or W. Fields, in order: V gene, J gene, CDR3 protein.

v_gene: TRBV7-9; j_gene: TRBJ2-1; CDR3aa: CASTQEGDEQFF
v_gene: TRBV19; j_gene: TRBJ1-2; CDR3aa: CASSTPDPGSNYGYTF
v_gene: TRBV15; j_gene: TRBJ1-2; CDR3aa: CATSTGLQRTYRYGYTF
v_gene: TRBV4-3; j_gene: TRBJ2-1; CDR3aa: CASSQMDGGISYNEQFF
v_gene: TRBV19; j_gene: TRBJ2-7; CDR3aa: CASSSRLAGGYEQYF
v_gene: TRBV28; j_gene: TRBJ2-7; CDR3aa: CASSLGQPLRYEQYF
v_gene: TRBV7-9; j_gene: TRBJ2-5; CDR3aa: CASSFRQGLQETQYF
v_gene: TRBV11-2; j_gene: TRBJ1-4; CDR3aa: CASSLDRINEKLFF
v_gene: TRBV25-1; j_gene: TRBJ1-2; CDR3aa: CASSEYDVRYGYTF
v_gene: TRBV10-3; j_gene: TRBJ2-1; CDR3aa: CAIRNGAGQNNEQFF
v_gene: TRBV29-1; j_gene: TRBJ1-1; CDR3aa: CSVESGVTEAFF
v_gene: TRBV5-1; j_gene: TRBJ2-2; CDR3aa: CASSFAAPTGELFF
v_gene: TRBV5-6; j_gene: TRBJ1-1; CDR3aa: CASSPVTGGTEAFF
v_gene: TRBV5-1; j_gene: TRBJ1-4; CDR3aa: CASSLRRTGPTTNEKLFF
v_gene: TRBV6-5; j_gene: -; CDR3aa: CASSYGLAGRIYEQYF
v_gene: TRBV29-1; j_gene: TRBJ2-5; CDR3aa: CSVAALAGETQYF
v_gene: TRBV4-3; j_gene: -; CDR3aa: CASSLKAGGLPYEQYF
v_gene: TRBV18; j_gene: TRBJ1-2; CDR3aa: CASSSQGAYGYTF
v_gene: TRBV28; j_gene: TRBJ2-1; CDR3aa: CASSLPTSNNNEQFF
v_gene: TRBV30; j_gene: TRBJ2-1; CDR3aa: CAWARLRVSYNEQFF
v_gene: TRBV2; j_gene: TRBJ1-5; CDR3aa: CASSPDRGRFKPQHF
v_gene: TRBV27; j_gene: TRBJ2-1; CDR3aa: CASSAPSGRSNEQFF
v_gene: TRBV5-1; j_gene: TRBJ2-3; CDR3aa: CASSDPGTSLDTQYF
v_gene: TRBV11-3; j_gene: TRBJ2-3; CDR3aa: CASSPGQSTDTQYF
v_gene: TRBV5-6; j_gene: TRBJ2-5; CDR3aa: CASSIDSKETQYF
v_gene: TRBV5-1; j_gene: TRBJ1-2; CDR3aa: CASSLNRDSANYGYTF
v_gene: TRBV28; j_gene: TRBJ2-5; CDR3aa: CASAGQIQETQYF
v_gene: TRBV21-1; j_gene: TRBJ1-2; CDR3aa: CASSKDYWGVVNYGYTF
v_gene: TRBV9; j_gene: TRBJ1-1; CDR3aa: CASSDGSGLTEAFF
v_gene: TRBV5-1; j_gene: TRBJ2-3; CDR3aa: CASSWPLAGGSTDTQYF
v_gene: TRBV4-2; j_gene: TRBJ1-1; CDR3aa: CASSQDAADVNTEAFF
v_gene: TRBV6-5; j_gene: TRBJ2-3; CDR3aa: CASSRDSSDTQYF
v_gene: TRBV5-4; j_gene: TRBJ2-3; CDR3aa: CASSPGLAGADTQYF
v_gene: TRBV11-2; j_gene: TRBJ2-7; CDR3aa: CASSLGTGGYEQYF
v_gene: TRBV5-1; j_gene: TRBJ2-5; CDR3aa: CASSHTTSGSQTQYF
v_gene: TRBV7-2; j_gene: TRBJ2-3; CDR3aa: CASSKFYTDTQYF
v_gene: TRBV13; j_gene: TRBJ2-7; CDR3aa: CASSLGPPGEQYF
v_gene: TRBV5-1; j_gene: TRBJ2-7; CDR3aa: CASSLRTSGAYEQYF
v_gene: TRBV9; j_gene: TRBJ1-2; CDR3aa: CASSVGQGPNYGYTF
v_gene: TRBV18; j_gene: TRBJ2-1; CDR3aa: CASSPPGQGGNEQFF
v_gene: TRBV30; j_gene: TRBJ1-2; CDR3aa: CAWSLSGWPGTAFFNYGYTF
v_gene: TRBV5-8; j_gene: TRBJ1-2; CDR3aa: CASRAGTGNYGYTF
v_gene: TRBV5-1; j_gene: TRBJ1-5; CDR3aa: CASSLSPGSGQPQHF